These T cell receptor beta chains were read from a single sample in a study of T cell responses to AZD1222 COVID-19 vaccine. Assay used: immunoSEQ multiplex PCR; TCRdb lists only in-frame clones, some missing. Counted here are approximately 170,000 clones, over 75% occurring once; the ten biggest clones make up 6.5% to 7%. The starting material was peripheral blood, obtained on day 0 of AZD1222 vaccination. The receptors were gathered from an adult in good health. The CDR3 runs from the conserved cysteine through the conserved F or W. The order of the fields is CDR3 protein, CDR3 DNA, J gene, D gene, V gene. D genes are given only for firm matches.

CDR3: CASSQQGLAGNQPQHF; DNA: TGTGCCAGCAGCCAACAGGGGTTGGCCGGCAATCAGCCCCAGCATTTT; J: TRBJ1-5; D: -; V: TRBV3-1/TRBV3-2
CDR3: CASSQGTGNQPQHF; DNA: TGTGCCAGCAGCCAGGGGACAGGGAATCAGCCCCAGCATTTT; J: TRBJ1-5; D: TRBD1; V: TRBV7-8
CDR3: CASSYQGFPSSYEQYF; DNA: TGTGCCAGCAGTTACCAAGGATTTCCGAGCTCCTACGAGCAGTACTTC; J: TRBJ2-7; D: -; V: TRBV6-5
CDR3: CASSQDRPGGWGMNTEAFF; DNA: TGCGCCAGCAGCCAAGATAGGCCCGGGGGCTGGGGAATGAACACTGAAGCTTTCTTT; J: TRBJ1-1; D: -; V: TRBV4-3
CDR3: CASSQVTNTGELFF; DNA: TGTGCCAGCAGCCAAGTAACGAACACCGGGGAGCTGTTTTTT; J: TRBJ2-2; D: -; V: TRBV14
CDR3: CASAQGRNEQFF; DNA: TGTGCCAGCGCGCAGGGCCGCAATGAGCAGTTCTTC; J: TRBJ2-1; D: -; V: TRBV25-1
CDR3: CASSRDRVVDTQYF; DNA: TGTGCCAGCAGTCGGGACAGGGTCGTAGATACGCAGTATTTT; J: TRBJ2-3; D: TRBD1; V: TRBV6-6
CDR3: CASSTFGGGLSSYNEQFF; DNA: TGTGCCAGCAGCACCTTTGGAGGGGGCCTCAGCTCCTACAATGAGCAGTTCTTC; J: TRBJ2-1; D: -; V: TRBV9
CDR3: CASSVAPQGQETQYF; DNA: TGTGCCAGCAGCGTAGCCCCGCAGGGCCAAGAGACCCAGTACTTC; J: TRBJ2-5; D: -; V: TRBV9
CDR3: CASSSGTSPLDTQYF; DNA: TGTGCCAGCAGTTCCGGGACTAGCCCCTTAGATACGCAGTATTTT; J: TRBJ2-3; D: TRBD2; V: TRBV7-9
CDR3: CASSYGLGETQYF; DNA: TGCGCCAGCAGCTACGGACTGGGAGAGACCCAGTACTTC; J: TRBJ2-5; D: -; V: TRBV5-1
CDR3: CASSLEREDTQYF; DNA: TGTGCCAGCAGCTTAGAGAGGGAGGATACGCAGTATTTT; J: TRBJ2-3; D: -; V: TRBV11-2
CDR3: CASSLAPFGGELFF; DNA: TGTGCCAGCAGCTTAGCGCCGTTTGGCGGGGAGCTGTTTTTT; J: TRBJ2-2; D: -; V: TRBV11-3
CDR3: CASSSQGVQETQYF; DNA: TGTGCCAGCAGTTCACAGGGGGTTCAAGAGACCCAGTACTTC; J: TRBJ2-5; D: TRBD1; V: TRBV28
CDR3: CASSATMTDTQYF; DNA: TGTGCCAGCAGTGCCACAATGACAGATACGCAGTATTTT; J: TRBJ2-3; D: -; V: TRBV2
CDR3: CASSPRQGADTGELFF; DNA: TGCGCCAGCAGCCCACGACAGGGGGCTGACACCGGGGAGCTGTTTTTT; J: TRBJ2-2; D: TRBD1; V: TRBV5-1
CDR3: CATSRGSDSSIYEQYF; DNA: TGTGCCACCAGCAGAGGCAGCGACAGTTCAATCTACGAGCAGTACTTC; J: TRBJ2-7; D: -; V: TRBV15
CDR3: CASSFRGGEKLFF; DNA: TGTGCCAGCAGTTTCAGGGGAGGTGAAAAACTGTTTTTT; J: TRBJ1-4; D: -; V: TRBV28
CDR3: CASSALTGTPNGTTNEKLFF; DNA: TGTGCCAGCAGCGCACTCACCGGGACCCCAAACGGGACAACTAATGAAAAACTGTTTTTT; J: TRBJ1-4; D: -; V: TRBV21-1
CDR3: CASYRGRQETQYF; DNA: TGTGCCAGTTACAGGGGGCGGCAAGAGACCCAGTACTTC; J: TRBJ2-5; D: TRBD1; V: TRBV5-6
CDR3: CASSVGVGAETQYF; DNA: TGTGCCAGCAGCGTAGGGGTGGGTGCGGAGACCCAGTACTTC; J: TRBJ2-5; D: -; V: TRBV9
CDR3: CASSFRDRDEKLFF; DNA: TGTGCCAGCAGTTTCCGGGACAGGGATGAAAAACTGTTTTTT; J: TRBJ1-4; D: TRBD1; V: TRBV28
CDR3: CSAREGETQYF; DNA: TGCAGCGCCCGGGAGGGAGAGACCCAGTACTTC; J: TRBJ2-5; D: TRBD2; V: TRBV29-1
CDR3: CASSLADLGAGEVETQYF; DNA: TGCGCCAGCAGCTTGGCCGATCTAGGAGCGGGGGAAGTAGAGACCCAGTACTTC; J: TRBJ2-5; D: TRBD2; V: TRBV5-1
CDR3: CASSFREGDEQYF; DNA: TGTGCCAGCAGTTTTAGGGAGGGGGACGAGCAGTACTTC; J: TRBJ2-7; D: -; V: TRBV27
CDR3: CASRNRPGQINEKLFF; DNA: TGTGCCAGTAGGAACCGACCGGGACAGATTAATGAAAAACTGTTTTTT; J: TRBJ1-4; D: TRBD1; V: TRBV19
CDR3: CASSYSEAGNTIYF; DNA: TGTGCCAGCAGTTACTCGGAGGCTGGAAACACCATATATTTT; J: TRBJ1-3; D: -; V: TRBV6-2/TRBV6-3
CDR3: CASHDSYYGYTF; DNA: TGCGCCAGCCATGACAGCTACTATGGCTACACCTTC; J: TRBJ1-2; D: -; V: TRBV5-1
CDR3: CASSQGGAAETQYF; DNA: TGCGCCAGCAGCCAAGGCGGGGCGGCAGAGACCCAGTACTTC; J: TRBJ2-5; D: -; V: TRBV4-1
CDR3: CATRAAGPGIYNEQFF; DNA: TGTGCCACCAGGGCGGCGGGGCCAGGAATCTACAATGAGCAGTTCTTC; J: TRBJ2-1; D: -; V: TRBV24-1
CDR3: CASTDPGAGGDYGYTF; DNA: TGTGCCAGCACCGACCCAGGGGCAGGGGGGGACTATGGCTACACCTTC; J: TRBJ1-2; D: TRBD1; V: TRBV7-9
CDR3: CASSYAGPYEQYF; DNA: TGTGCCAGCAGTTACGCCGGGCCCTACGAGCAGTACTTC; J: TRBJ2-7; D: -; V: TRBV6-2/TRBV6-3